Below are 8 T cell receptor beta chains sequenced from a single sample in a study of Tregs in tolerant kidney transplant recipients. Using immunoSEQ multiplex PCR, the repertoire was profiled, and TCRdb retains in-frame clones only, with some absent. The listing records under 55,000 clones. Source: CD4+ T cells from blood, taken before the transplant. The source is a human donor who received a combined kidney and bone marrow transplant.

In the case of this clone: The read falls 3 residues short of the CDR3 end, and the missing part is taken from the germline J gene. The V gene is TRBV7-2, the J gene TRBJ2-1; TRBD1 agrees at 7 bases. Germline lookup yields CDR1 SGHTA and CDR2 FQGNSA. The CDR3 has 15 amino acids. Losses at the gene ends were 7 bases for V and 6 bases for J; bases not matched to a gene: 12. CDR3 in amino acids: CASTLGTAESNEQFF. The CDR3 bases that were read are TGTGCCAGCACCCTTGGGACAGCTGAGTCCAATGAG.

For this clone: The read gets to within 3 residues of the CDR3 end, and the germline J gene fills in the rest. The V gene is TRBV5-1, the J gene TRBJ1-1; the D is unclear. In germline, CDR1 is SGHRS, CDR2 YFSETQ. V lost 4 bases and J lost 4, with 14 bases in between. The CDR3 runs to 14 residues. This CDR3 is CASSPQGPPTEAFF. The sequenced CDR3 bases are TGCGCCAGCAGCCCCCAAGGGCCGCCCACTGAA.

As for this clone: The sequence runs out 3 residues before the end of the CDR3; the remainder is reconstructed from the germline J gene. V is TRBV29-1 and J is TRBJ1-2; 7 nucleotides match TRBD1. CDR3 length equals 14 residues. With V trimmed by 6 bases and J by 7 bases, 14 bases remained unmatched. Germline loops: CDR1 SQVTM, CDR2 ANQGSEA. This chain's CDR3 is CSVTDRVGLGGYTF. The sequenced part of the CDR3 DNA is TGCAGCGTCACTGACAGGGTGGGTTTGGGTGGC.

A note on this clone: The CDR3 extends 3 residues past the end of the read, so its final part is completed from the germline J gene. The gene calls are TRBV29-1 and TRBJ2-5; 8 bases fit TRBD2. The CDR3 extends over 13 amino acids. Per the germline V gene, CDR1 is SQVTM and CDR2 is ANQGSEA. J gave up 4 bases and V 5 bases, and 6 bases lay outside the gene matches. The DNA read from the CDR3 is TGCAGCGTTCCCCGAAGCGGGGGAGAGACC. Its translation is CSVPRSGGET. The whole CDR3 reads CSVPRSGGETQYF. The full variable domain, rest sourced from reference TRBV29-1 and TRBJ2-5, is SAVISQKPSRDICQRGTSLTIQCQVDSQVTMMFWYRQQPGQSLTLIATANQGSEATYESGFVIDKFPISRPNLTFSTLTVSNMSPEDSSIYLCSVPRSGGETQYFGPGTRLLVL.

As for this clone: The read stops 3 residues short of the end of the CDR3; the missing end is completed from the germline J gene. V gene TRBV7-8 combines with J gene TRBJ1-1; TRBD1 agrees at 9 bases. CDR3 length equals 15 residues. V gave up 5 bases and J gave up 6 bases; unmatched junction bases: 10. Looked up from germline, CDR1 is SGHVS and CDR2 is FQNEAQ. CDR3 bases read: TGTGCCAGCAGCCGCGCGGGGGACAGGGTGGCTGAA. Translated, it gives CASSRAGDRVAE. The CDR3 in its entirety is CASSRAGDRVAEAFF.

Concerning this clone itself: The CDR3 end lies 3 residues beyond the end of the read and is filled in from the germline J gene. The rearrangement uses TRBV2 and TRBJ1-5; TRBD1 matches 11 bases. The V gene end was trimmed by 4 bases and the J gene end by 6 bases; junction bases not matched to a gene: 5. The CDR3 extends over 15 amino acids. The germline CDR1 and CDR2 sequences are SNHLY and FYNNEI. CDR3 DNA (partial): TGTGCCAGCAGTGCTTGGACAGGGGGCGGTCAGCCC. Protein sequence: CASSAWTGGGQP. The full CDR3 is CASSAWTGGGQPQHF.

The part of the CDR3 DNA that was read is TGTGCCAGCAGTTCTGGCCCCACGGGGCCC. Its translation: CASSSGPTGP. The full CDR3 reads CASSSGPTGPQHF. The V gene is TRBV7-6, the J gene TRBJ1-5; no reliable D call. The CDR3 extends 3 residues past the end of the read, so its final part is completed from the germline J gene. The CDR3 is 13 residues long. V lost 6 bases and J 9 bases, leaving 15 bases between the germline ends. Germline CDR1 and CDR2: SGHVS and FNYEAQ.

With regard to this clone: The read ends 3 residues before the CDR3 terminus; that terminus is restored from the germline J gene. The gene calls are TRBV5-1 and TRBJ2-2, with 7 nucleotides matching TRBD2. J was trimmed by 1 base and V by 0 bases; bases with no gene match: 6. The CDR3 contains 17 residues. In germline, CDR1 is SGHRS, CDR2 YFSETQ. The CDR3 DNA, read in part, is TGCGCCAGCAGCTTGGGGGCGACTAGCAAGAACACCGGGGAG. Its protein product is CASSLGATSKNTGE. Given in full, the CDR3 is CASSLGATSKNTGELFF.